Listed below are T cell receptor beta chains from one sample, sequenced in a study of shared clonotypes between healthy human individuals. The assay was immunoSEQ multiplex PCR, and TCRdb's table has in-frame clones only and misses some. The sample consists of some 580,000 clones, roughly 98% of them appearing once. The source material was naive CD8+ T cells sorted from blood. The receptors come from a man aged 25-45 years in good health. Each CDR3 is given with its conserved first and last residue. The order of the fields is clone size, V gene, J gene, D gene, CDR3 protein, CDR3 DNA. The D gene is left open where the match is weak. Some rows mark clone size as missing; the rest say once, few, many or name a class of expanded clone.

-,TRBV6-5,TRBJ2-2,-,CASSSDGNGELFF,TGTGCCAGCAGCTCCGACGGAAACGGGGAGCTGTTTTTT
-,TRBV5-1,TRBJ2-7,-,CASSSTTRDGFSYEQYF,TGCGCCAGCAGCTCGACGACGAGGGACGGTTTTTCCTACGAGCAGTACTTC
-,TRBV7-9,TRBJ2-7,-,CASSFNREQYF,TGTGCCAGCAGCTTTAACCGCGAGCAGTACTTC
-,TRBV5-1,TRBJ2-1,TRBD2,CASSLWAGGSYNEQFF,TGCGCCAGCAGCTTGTGGGCGGGAGGATCGTACAATGAGCAGTTCTTC
-,TRBV2,TRBJ2-2,-,CASSNGPTNTGELFF,TGTGCCAGCAGTAATGGACCGACGAACACCGGGGAGCTGTTTTTT
-,TRBV7-9,TRBJ1-2,TRBD1,CASSSPGQKGYTF,TGTGCCAGCAGCTCACCGGGACAGAAGGGCTACACCTTC
-,TRBV9,TRBJ2-5,-,CASSVGEAGETQYF,TGTGCCAGCAGCGTAGGAGAGGCAGGGGAGACCCAGTACTTC
-,TRBV7-9,TRBJ2-7,TRBD1,CASSREGQGNEQYF,TGTGCCAGCAGCCGAGAGGGACAGGGTAACGAGCAGTACTTC
-,TRBV4-2,TRBJ2-2,-,CASSLGDGTGELFF,TGTGCCAGCAGCCTCGGGGACGGCACCGGGGAGCTGTTTTTT
once,TRBV14,TRBJ1-3,-,CASSQDGRRLLGNTIYF,TGTGCCAGCAGCCAAGACGGCAGGCGCCTACTAGGAAACACCATATATTTT
-,TRBV6-6,TRBJ2-1,TRBD1,CASSYRPGQGGNEQFF,TGTGCCAGCAGTTACCGACCGGGACAGGGGGGCAATGAGCAGTTCTTC
-,TRBV5-4,TRBJ1-2,TRBD1,CASGFEVRGLGGYTF,TGTGCCAGCGGGTTCGAGGTCAGGGGGCTTGGTGGCTACACCTTC
-,TRBV13,TRBJ2-7,TRBD2,CASSPGGSLLDEQYF,TGTGCCAGCAGCCCGGGGGGGTCCCTTCTGGACGAGCAGTACTTC
-,TRBV29-1,TRBJ2-1,TRBD2,CSVDYTSGRGEQFF,TGCAGCGTTGATTATACTAGCGGGAGAGGTGAGCAGTTCTTC
-,TRBV9,TRBJ2-7,-,CASSVGSSYEQYF,TGTGCCAGCAGCGTAGGATCATCCTACGAGCAGTACTTC
-,TRBV7-9,TRBJ2-7,-,CASSLANRAYEQYF,TGTGCCAGCAGCTTAGCGAACCGAGCCTACGAGCAGTACTTC
-,TRBV6-5,TRBJ1-2,-,CASSYGLKLLDGYTF,TGTGCCAGCAGTTACGGACTCAAGCTCCTCGATGGCTACACCTTC
-,TRBV27,TRBJ2-3,TRBD2,CASSWTSGSLTDTQYF,TGTGCCAGCAGCTGGACTAGCGGAAGTCTCACAGATACGCAGTATTTT
-,TRBV6-6,TRBJ2-7,-,CASGEKGRWDEQYF,TGTGCCAGCGGAGAGAAGGGCAGGTGGGACGAGCAGTACTTC
-,TRBV11-3,TRBJ2-2,-,CASSFMARGELFF,TGTGCCAGCAGCTTCATGGCCAGGGGGGAGCTGTTTTTT
-,TRBV28,TRBJ1-3,TRBD1,CASSYGPGQGLNTIYF,TGTGCCAGCAGCTACGGCCCGGGACAGGGGTTAAACACCATATATTTT
-,TRBV5-4,TRBJ1-1,-,CASSPVGGTEAFF,TGTGCCAGCAGCCCGGTTGGGGGCACTGAAGCTTTCTTT
-,TRBV28,TRBJ2-1,-,CASSFVGGLYNEQFF,TGTGCCAGCAGTTTTGTGGGAGGATTGTACAATGAGCAGTTCTTC
-,TRBV7-9,TRBJ2-5,TRBD2,CASSPGLAGGSQETQYF,TGTGCCAGCAGCCCCGGACTAGCGGGAGGGTCTCAAGAGACCCAGTACTTC
-,TRBV2,TRBJ2-5,TRBD2,CASSDWASGETQYF,TGTGCCAGCAGTGATTGGGCTAGCGGCGAGACCCAGTACTTC
-,TRBV7-9,TRBJ2-7,-,CASSLGTPEQYF,TGTGCCAGCAGCTTAGGGACACCCGAGCAGTACTTC
once,TRBV5-4,TRBJ2-7,-,CASSLVGNYEQYF,TGTGCCAGCAGCTTGGTCGGGAACTACGAGCAGTACTTC
-,TRBV27,TRBJ2-5,TRBD2,CASSSGTRPIGETQYF,TGTGCCAGCAGTTCTGGGACTAGGCCGATTGGAGAGACCCAGTACTTC
-,TRBV19,TRBJ2-1,-,CASNIPGAAYNEQFF,TGTGCCAGTAATATACCGGGAGCCGCCTACAATGAGCAGTTCTTC
-,TRBV5-8,TRBJ2-7,-,CASSFVIQAYEQYF,TGTGCCAGCAGCTTTGTTATACAAGCCTACGAGCAGTACTTC
-,TRBV7-8,TRBJ1-2,-,CASSLIGSNYGYTF,TGTGCCAGCAGCTTAATAGGCAGCAACTATGGCTACACCTTC
-,TRBV30,TRBJ1-1,TRBD1,CAWSGTAVFRGAFF,TGTGCCTGGAGTGGTACCGCGGTTTTCAGGGGGGCTTTCTTT
-,TRBV7-3,TRBJ2-1,-,CASSVGVSYNEQFF,TGTGCCAGCAGCGTTGGGGTCTCCTACAATGAGCAGTTCTTC
-,TRBV29-1,TRBJ2-1,TRBD2,CSVVGSSGPSYNEQFF,TGCAGCGTTGTGGGGTCTAGCGGACCGTCCTACAATGAGCAGTTCTTC
-,TRBV7-6,TRBJ2-5,-,CASGTVTSTDQYF,TGTGCCAGCGGGACCGTTACCTCGACTGACCAGTACTTC
-,TRBV7-9,TRBJ1-1,-,CASSRTEFLTEAFF,TGTGCCAGCAGCAGGACAGAATTCCTTACTGAAGCTTTCTTT
-,TRBV27,TRBJ1-5,-,CASSSAGSGNQPQHF,TGTGCCAGCAGTTCCGCGGGGAGCGGCAATCAGCCCCAGCATTTT
once,TRBV4-1,TRBJ2-7,TRBD2,CASSQEGGGSSYEQYF,TGCGCCAGCAGCCAAGAGGGAGGCGGGAGCTCCTACGAGCAGTACTTC
-,TRBV6-5,TRBJ1-2,-,CASSSPGPSYGYTF,TGTGCCAGCAGTTCACCGGGACCGAGCTATGGCTACACCTTC
-,TRBV27,TRBJ2-3,TRBD1,CASSFGDRVTDTQYF,TGTGCCAGCAGTTTTGGGGACAGGGTCACAGATACGCAGTATTTT
-,TRBV7-9,TRBJ2-7,-,CASSYDRTAPYEQYF,TGTGCCAGCAGCTATGACCGGACGGCACCCTACGAGCAGTACTTC
-,TRBV5-1,TRBJ2-5,-,CASSLMYQETQYF,TGCGCCAGCAGCTTGATGTACCAAGAGACCCAGTACTTC
-,TRBV19,TRBJ2-7,TRBD2,CASSPAGGYEQYF,TGTGCCAGTAGTCCAGCGGGAGGCTACGAGCAGTACTTC
-,TRBV7-2,TRBJ1-5,TRBD1,CASSRQGLGQPQHF,TGTGCCAGCAGCCGACAGGGGCTTGGGCAGCCCCAGCATTTT
-,TRBV12-5,TRBJ2-3,-,CASGLGTEGRQDTQYF,TGTGCTAGTGGTTTGGGAACGGAGGGGCGACAGGATACGCAGTATTTT
-,TRBV21-1,TRBJ1-5,-,CASSNRQNNQPQHF,TGTGCCAGCAGCAATCGACAGAATAATCAGCCCCAGCATTTT
-,TRBV7-2,TRBJ2-1,TRBD1,CASSLRSRTGPFNEQFF,TGTGCCAGCAGCTTAAGGTCCAGGACAGGCCCTTTCAATGAGCAGTTCTTC
-,TRBV5-6,TRBJ2-7,-,CASSLESYEQYF,TGTGCCAGCAGCTTGGAATCCTACGAGCAGTACTTC
-,TRBV27,TRBJ1-5,TRBD1,CASSTMSNRGAGNQPQHF,TGTGCCAGCAGTACCATGTCGAACAGGGGAGCGGGCAATCAGCCCCAGCATTTT
-,TRBV4-1,TRBJ2-7,-,CASSHRLGYEQYF,TGCGCCAGCAGCCACCGCCTGGGCTACGAGCAGTACTTC
-,TRBV30,TRBJ1-4,TRBD1,CAWSVEGQGDEKLFF,TGTGCCTGGAGTGTGGAGGGACAGGGGGATGAAAAACTGTTTTTT